This TCR beta chain appears in the sequencing data of a study of cytomegalovirus exposure and HLA in healthy donors. The V gene's germline CDR1 is MNHEY and CDR2 SVGAGI. The CDR3 is made up of 15 amino acids. The V and J ends lost 4 bases and 2 bases, in that order; junction bases with no gene match: 4. Study-wide results and limits: For presence/absence analyses, sequencing depth was assumed to be roughly uniform across donors. The study reported that TCR beta sequences accurately predicted HLA-A and HLA-B alleles in most subjects. An analysis done earlier found most TCR beta V segments productive about 90% or about 30% of the time.

A remark on this clone: Its specificity is not known.

This cohort consisted of healthy bone marrow donors. In the PCR, 60 Vbeta and 13 Jbeta primers were used. Sequenced by immunoSEQ multiplex PCR; TCRdb stores in-frame clones only, minus some. The repertoire holds 150,000 to 200,000 clones, with roughly 80% as singletons. The sequencing input was PBMCs. The receptor comes from a man aged 18 to 30 in good health and CMV-seropositive. This chain connects TRBV6-5 to TRBJ1-5; 8 bases align to TRBD1. This CDR3 reads CASSSDRGRNQPQHF. In nucleotides, the CDR3 is TGTGCCAGCAGTTCTGACAGGGGCCGCAATCAGCCCCAGCATTTT.